This T cell receptor beta chain stems from a study of blood T cells in healthy people across ages. General study findings and limits: Naive and antigen-experienced cells were not separated, limiting conclusive comparison. Changes seen in expanded clonotypes were possibly confounded by donor CMV status left unknown.

Germline values: CDR1 ENHRY, CDR2 SYGVKD. The CDR3 contains 14 residues. V lost 7 bases and J lost 1; bases outside the gene matches: 4. There are many counts of this clonotype. The target antigen is unknown. Together with a sample-barcoded 5' primer, a J-beta primer mix was included in a second PCR lasting about 6 to 11 cycles. TCRdb analysed the 5' RACE reads with MiXCR anew, one entry per CDR3 protein. The table shows approximately 680,000 distinct CDR3 sequences, with approximately 31% occurring only once. This chain connects TRBV10-3 to TRBJ2-3; 8 bases match TRBD2. This receptor was obtained from a woman older than 75 in good health. The material sequenced was blood. The CDR3 nucleotides are TGTGCCATCACTGCGCGGGGGGGCACAGATACGCAGTATTTT. It specifies CAITARGGTDTQYF.